The 5 T cell receptor beta chains in this list originate from one sample, sequenced in a study of cytomegalovirus exposure and HLA in healthy donors. This PCR relied on a set of 60 Vbeta primers and 13 Jbeta primers. TCRdb's table, derived via immunoSEQ multiplex PCR, lists solely in-frame clones and lacks some. The table lists roughly 150,000 clones, over 65% of them singletons. The sequenced sample consisted of PBMCs. These receptors all come from a male donor in good health and CMV-seronegative.

The chain couples TRBV6-5 to TRBJ2-2; D is unresolved. Trimming took off 2 bases at V and 6 bases at J, with 13 bases between the two ends. The germline V gene encodes CDR1 MNHEY and CDR2 SVGAGI. This CDR3 is 15 amino acids long. The CDR3 DNA reads TGTGCCAGCAGTTACCAGGTCTCTTCGCCCGGGGAGCTGTTTTTT. It encodes CASSYQVSSPGELFF.

The chain couples TRBV11-2 to TRBJ1-3, with D unresolved. The V end was cut by 6 bases, the J end by 0 bases, with 6 bases between. Germline V CDR1 and CDR2: SGHAT, FQNNGV. The CDR3 totals 13 residues. The chain's CDR3 is CASRFYSGNTIYF. The CDR3 nucleotides are TGTGCCAGCAGGTTCTACTCTGGAAACACCATATATTTT.

The chain recombines TRBV5-6 with TRBJ1-4; D remains unclear. V was shortened by 4 bases and J by 0 bases, with 22 bases between the two germline ends. The length of the CDR3 is 19 residues. The germline CDR1 and CDR2 sequences are SGHDT and YYEEEE. For the CDR3, the DNA is TGTGCCAGCAGCACCTTACAGATTCGGGAAGCTTCAACTAATGAAAAACTGTTTTTT. Translated, it gives CASSTLQIREASTNEKLFF.

The table lists this clone with a count of one. The chain links TRBV2 to TRBJ2-3; 14 positions agree with TRBD2. Germline trimming cut 10 bases from V and 9 bases from J; bases unmatched to any gene: 12. Germline V gene lookup returns CDR1 SNHLY and CDR2 FYNNEI. The CDR3 extends over 15 amino acids. The CDR3: CAIVPGLAGVITQYF. The DNA for the CDR3 is TGTGCCATCGTGCCGGGACTAGCGGGAGTTATAACGCAGTATTTT.

V and J are TRBV7-6 and TRBJ2-5, with 15 bases identical to TRBD2. The CDR3 contains 15 residues. Germline values: CDR1 SGHVS, CDR2 FNYEAQ. Trimming at V came to 5 bases and at J to 5 bases, leaving 3 bases not matched to a gene. This CDR3 reads CASSAGLAGGETQYF. DNA for the CDR3: TGTGCCAGCAGCGCTGGACTAGCGGGAGGGGAGACCCAGTACTTC.